One T cell receptor beta chain is described in this entry. A few counts support this clonotype. No antigen is known for it. The sample holds no much larger clone one base away, and base qualities are not on file. The data originate from a study of T-cell memory formation after mild COVID-19 (dated by TCRdb to 2020 to 2022). General notes on the study: TCR sequence clusters from the two donors were found to be largely donor specific. T-cell clones expanding and contracting after mild COVID-19 in a couple of donors were tracked by longitudinal TCRalpha and TCRbeta repertoire sequencing. The cohort was made up of two young adult volunteers, one female and one male, who were previously healthy. Summary of the overall study and its limitations: Some responding clones were detected in pre-infection memory, which suggested that pre-existing cross-reactive memory T cells had joined the SARS-CoV-2 response. The second-wave clones that peaked on day 37 were not confirmed to be SARS-CoV-2 specific. Only two mild cases were covered in the study, and larger cohorts including severe cases with pre-infection samples were considered necessary. Clones contracting from day 15 to 85 had balanced CD4/CD8 phenotypes, while a second wave expanding from day 15 to 37 was biased towards CD4+. Contracting CD4+ clones were found mainly in CM and EM memory subsets, while CD8+ clones were enriched in EMRA.

Sequencing relied on an Illumina NovaSeq 6000. cDNA libraries for TCRalpha and TCRbeta were prepared by 5'RACE using constant-segment primers, with sample barcodes and unique molecular identifiers added. RNA was extracted from every sample with Trizol reagent. The libraries were amplified in two PCR steps, and the second step added a second sample barcode and Illumina TruSeq adapters. The libraries were sequenced on an Illumina NovaSeq using 2 x 150 bp paired-end reads. On the study's bioinformatics: Demultiplexing of reads and collapsing into UMI-guided consensus sequences were performed with migec v1.2.7. Using mixcr v2.1.11, UMI consensuses were aligned to TRA and TRB V and J templates and then assembled into clonotypes. A clonotype was counted as expanded or contracted only if both edgeR and NoisET called the change significant, with noise models trained on biological replicates. edgeR calls used a false discovery rate-adjusted p below 0.01 and a log2 fold-change threshold of 1. PCA with hierarchical clustering of max-normalized trajectories of the 1000 most abundant clonotypes was used as exploratory dynamics analysis. Separately sequenced CD4+ and CD8+ repertoires were used to assign a CD4 or CD8 phenotype to each responding clone. TCRdb reworked the public reads: Q25 trimming with fastp, MiXCR clone assembly, productive beta chains retained. Each entry is one CDR3 protein sequence, shown with its most common DNA and genes. In this record, the V and J calls reflect TCRdb's handling and not the investigators' own analysis. The sample table shows roughly 300,000 distinct CDR3 sequences, and over 7% are seen once. Approximately 23% of the sample is taken by the ten largest.

Ficoll-Paque density gradient centrifugation was the method used to isolate PBMCs. There are 15 amino acids in the CDR3, from cysteine to phenylalanine inclusive. Only the CDR3 part of the read is kept: 45 bases, read in frame from the first base. Trimming removed 9 bases from V and 5 bases from J; the gene matches leave 7 bases unexplained. Taken from the germline V gene, the CDR1 and CDR2 loops are KGHDR and SFDVKD. The chain was built from TRBV24-1 and TRBJ2-5, and 14 junctional nucleotides match TRBD2. This receptor was identified in a man younger than 35 who had mild COVID-19 (a few samples of this study predate the infection). The sample titles of this study are shuffled in the database, so cell type and time point are left out; the donor was told from shared clones. Sequenced input: PBMCs or a T cell subset sorted from them (not recorded which). In nucleotide form, the sequence is TGTGCCACCGAAGGGACTAGCGGGGGCCGGGAGACCCAGTACTTC. This codes for CATEGTSGGRETQYF.